Each of the 22 T cell receptor beta chains below was sequenced from the same sample in a study of PD-1 blockade in mismatch repair-deficient tumors. The method was immunoSEQ multiplex PCR; TCRdb's version includes in-frame clones alone and lacks a portion of them. The data hold around 120,000 clones, with about nine tenths observed a single time. Material: peripheral blood, obtained 70 to 73 weeks after starting pembrolizumab. These receptors all come from an adult with mismatch repair-deficient cancer.

This sequence joins TRBV11-3 and TRBJ2-2; TRBD2 aligns across 9 bases. This CDR3 is 20 amino acids long. Germline V gene data show CDR1 as SGHNT and CDR2 as YENEEA. V trimming: 3 bases; J trimming: 2 bases; junction bases outside the gene matches: 16. As DNA, the CDR3 is TGTGCCAGCAGCTTTTATCTCAAACTAGCGGGCTACGGAAACACCGGGGAGCTGTTTTTT. Its translation: CASSFYLKLAGYGNTGELFF. The complete variable domain, with remaining parts taken from reference TRBV11-3 and TRBJ2-2, reads EAGVVQSPRYKIIEKKQPVAFWCNPISGHNTLYWYLQNLGQGPELLIRYENEEAVDDSQLPKDRFSAERLKGVDSTLKIQPAELGDSAVYLCASSFYLKLAGYGNTGELFFGEGSRLTVL.

The V and J genes are TRBV4-3 and TRBJ2-5; possibly TRBD2 for D (6 bases). The J call may be mistaken, given a closer DNA end match to TRBJ2-7. Germline CDR1 reads LGHNA; CDR2 reads YSLEER. The CDR3 sequence is 14 residues long. CDR3 nucleotides: TGCGCCAGCAGCCAAGATGGGGGGACCTACGAGCAGTACTTC. Translated, it gives CASSQDGGTYEQYF.

The J gene is TRBJ2-1, the V gene TRBV19; D may correspond to TRBD1 or TRBD2 (6 bases each). The V and J ends lost 3 bases and 10 bases respectively, with 16 bases between them. This CDR3 is built from 14 residues. CDR1 is LNHDA and CDR2 is SQIVND in the germline V gene (reference sequence). The CDR3 DNA reads as TGTGCCAGTAGTATGCTCCAAATGGGGGGCGAGCAGTTCTTC. This translates into CASSMLQMGGEQFF.

The genes are TRBV7-6 and TRBJ1-1; no reliable D call. This CDR3 spans 13 amino acids. Looked up from germline, CDR1 is SGHVS and CDR2 is FNYEAQ. V was clipped by 1 base and J by 1 base, with 4 bases between them. CDR3 bases: TGTGCCAGCAGCTTAGTAGGGAACACTGAAGCTTTCTTT. It yields the protein CASSLVGNTEAFF. Using reference TRBV7-6 and TRBJ1-1 for the parts outside the CDR3, the full variable domain is GAGVSQSPRYKVTKRGQDVALRCDPISGHVSLYWYRQALGQGPEFLTYFNYEAQQDKSGLPNDRFSAERPEGSISTLTIQRTEQRDSAMYRCASSLVGNTEAFFGQGTRLTVV.

The gene calls are TRBV11-2 and TRBJ2-7; D perhaps matches TRBD2 (6 bases). Germline assignment: CDR1 SGHAT and CDR2 FQNNGV. The CDR3 is 14 residues long. V lost 1 base, J lost 2 bases, and 9 bases lay in between. The CDR3 DNA is TGTGCCAGCAGCTTAGGAGCGGGCACCTACGAGCAGTACTTC. Translation gives CASSLGAGTYEQYF.

The CDR3 DNA reads as TGCGCCAGCAGCCAAGATCGGGGAGGGGTGCGGACTGAAGCTTTCTTT. Amino acids: CASSQDRGGVRTEAFF. This chain links TRBV4-3 with TRBJ1-1; D perhaps matches TRBD1 (5 bases). Trimming left V 0 bases short and J 5 bases short, with 16 bases between. The CDR3 loop spans 16 amino acids. Germline values: CDR1 LGHNA, CDR2 YSLEER.

J is TRBJ2-7 and V is TRBV4-1; 7 bases are shared with TRBD1. There are 15 residues in the CDR3. Germline V CDR1 and CDR2: MGHRA, YSYEKL. V lost 3 bases, J lost 2 bases, and 7 bases stayed unmatched. The CDR3 DNA follows: TGCGCCAGCAGCCACCGGACAGGCTTACCCTACGAGCAGTACTTC. It yields the protein CASSHRTGLPYEQYF.

The chain joins TRBV28 to TRBJ2-7; D is ambiguous. V was cut by 6 bases and J by 2 bases, with 20 bases left in between. Looked up from germline, CDR1 is MDHEN and CDR2 is SYDVKM. The CDR3 length is 16 residues. In DNA, the CDR3 is TGTGCCAGCAGCCCCCCGCCGGCGGTAGGAGCCTACGAGCAGTACTTC. As protein: CASSPPPAVGAYEQYF.

The J gene is TRBJ2-1, the V gene TRBV7-3; 14 nucleotides agree with TRBD2. CDR3 length: 16 amino acids. V dropped 3 bases and J dropped 5; count of bases not matched to a gene: 3. CDR1 SGHTA and CDR2 FQGTGA come from the germline V gene. The CDR3 loop reads CASSLGTSGRHNEQFF. The CDR3 DNA reads as TGTGCCAGCAGCTTGGGGACTAGCGGGAGACACAATGAGCAGTTCTTC.

This clone was detected once. The chain recombines TRBV6-6 with TRBJ2-6; D not resolved. The germline gives CDR1 MNHNY, CDR2 SVGAGI (reference sequence). CDR3 length: 15 amino acids. Between the trimmed V and J ends, which lost 10 bases and 4 bases, there was a span of 17 bases. CDR3 bases: TGTGCCACCACTCCTCTCATTCGAGGGGCCAACGTCCTGACTTTC. It translates to CATTPLIRGANVLTF.

V is TRBV30 and J is TRBJ1-1; possible D gene TRBD1, 5 bases. The CDR3 has 12 residues. Looked up from germline, CDR1 is GTSNPN and CDR2 is SVGIG (reference sequence). The V end was cut by 3 bases, the J end by 11 bases, with 16 bases between. The CDR3 loop is CAWSGTVGGAFF. The CDR3 DNA reads TGTGCCTGGAGCGGGACTGTCGGTGGGGCTTTCTTT.

The chain recombines TRBV27 with TRBJ2-7; D ambiguous. Germline V gene lookup returns CDR1 MNHEY and CDR2 SMNVEV (reference sequence). The CDR3 sequence is 15 residues long. V was trimmed by 7 bases and J by 1 base, leaving 17 bases between them. The CDR3 here is CASKGLRHSSYEQYF. The CDR3 nucleotides are TGTGCCAGCAAAGGGTTAAGACATTCTTCCTACGAGCAGTACTTC.

This chain uses TRBV7-9 with TRBJ1-2; 8 bases are shared with TRBD1. Germline V lookup: CDR1 SEHNR, CDR2 FQNEAQ (reference sequence). The CDR3 loop spans 13 amino acids. V gave up 3 bases and J gave up 5 bases; unmatched junction bases: 2. CDR3 sequence reads: CASSFTGGYGYTF. CDR3 nucleotide sequence: TGTGCCAGCAGCTTTACAGGGGGTTATGGCTACACCTTC.

Here the CDR3 reads CAISEPGTSNEQFF. CDR3 DNA: TGTGCCATCAGTGAGCCGGGGACTAGCAATGAGCAGTTCTTC. This chain links TRBV10-3 with TRBJ2-1; 8 bases are a match to TRBD2. In germline, CDR1 is ENHRY, CDR2 SYGVKD. Trimming at V came to 2 bases and at J to 6 bases, leaving 3 bases not matched to a gene. The CDR3 has 14 residues.

The rearrangement uses TRBV6-1 and TRBJ2-6; perhaps D is TRBD1 or TRBD2 (5 bases each). The V end was cut by 1 base, the J end by 0 bases, with 13 bases between. CDR1 is MNHNS and CDR2 is SASEGT in the germline V gene. The CDR3 has 18 residues. The CDR3 protein is CASSEDWDGNSGANVLTF. Here the CDR3 DNA reads TGTGCCAGCAGTGAAGACTGGGACGGGAACTCTGGGGCCAACGTCCTGACTTTC.

The rearrangement uses TRBV27 and TRBJ2-1; TRBD1 aligns across 10 bases. The CDR3 runs 16 residues. CDR1 and CDR2 from the germline V gene are MNHEY and SMNVEV (reference sequence). The V and J ends lost 6 bases and 5 bases, in that order; junction bases with no gene match: 10. The DNA of the CDR3 is TGTGCCAGCAGCCTTTTAGTGGGACAGGGGCACAATGAGCAGTTCTTC. Translation: CASSLLVGQGHNEQFF.

J is TRBJ2-7 and V is TRBV11-3; D unresolved. CDR1 SGHNT and CDR2 YENEEA come from the germline V gene. The length of the CDR3 is 14 residues. V lost 3 bases and J lost 7, with 16 bases in between. The CDR3 DNA sequence: TGTGCCAGCAGCTTGGCCCGGACCGGACGTGAGCAGTACTTC. This sequence encodes CASSLARTGREQYF.

The rearrangement links TRBV14 to TRBJ2-1; D is perhaps TRBD2 (6 bases). V was trimmed by 3 bases and J by 6 bases, leaving 12 bases between them. Germline V gives CDR1 SGHDN, CDR2 FVKESK. The CDR3 contains 14 residues. CDR3 nucleotide sequence: TGTGCCAGCAGCCAGCCGGGACTCTTCAATGAGCAGTTCTTC. It is translated as CASSQPGLFNEQFF.

The chain joins TRBV6-6 to TRBJ2-3; D is perhaps TRBD1 (6 bases). CDR1 MNHNY and CDR2 SVGAGI come from the germline V gene (reference sequence). The CDR3 runs to 14 residues. V was shortened by 0 bases and J by 4 bases, with 8 bases between the two germline ends. CDR3 nucleotide sequence: TGTGCCAGCAGTTACTCACAGGGACCAGATACGCAGTATTTT. The encoded protein is CASSYSQGPDTQYF.

The chain links TRBV18 to TRBJ2-1; D is unclear. This CDR3 has 15 residues. With 3 bases removed from V and 4 bases from J, the gap between germline ends came to 13 bases. Germline values: CDR1 KGHSH, CDR2 LQKENI. The CDR3, as DNA: TGTGCCAGCTCACCCACGCAGGAGATATACAATGAGCAGTTCTTC. Translation gives CASSPTQEIYNEQFF.

This clone was found a few times. The V call is TRBV27, the J call TRBJ2-6; TRBD1 aligns across 9 bases. Germline CDR1 MNHEY, CDR2 SMNVEV (reference sequence). The CDR3 loop spans 18 amino acids. The V segment lost 6 bases and the J segment 2 bases; nucleotides outside the gene matches: 11. The CDR3 loop is CASRARQGEKTGANVLTF. CDR3 in DNA: TGTGCCAGCAGGGCCCGACAGGGGGAAAAGACTGGGGCCAACGTCCTGACTTTC. The variable domain in full, with the rest retrieved from reference TRBV27 and TRBJ2-6, is EAQVTQNPRYLITVTGKKLTVTCSQNMNHEYMSWYRQDPGLGLRQIYYSMNVEVTDKGDVPEGYKVSRKEKRNFPLILESPSPNQTSLYFCASRARQGEKTGANVLTFGAGSRLTVL.

This chain links TRBV4-3 with TRBJ2-3; D is unclear. CDR1 and CDR2 (germline): LGHNA, YSLEER. This CDR3 has 14 amino acids. V gave up 4 bases and J gave up 8 bases, with 16 bases separating them. Here the CDR3 DNA reads TGCGCCAGCAGCCTCCATTTATCCTCAGCTACGCAGTATTTT. This translates into CASSLHLSSATQYF.